The next 25 T cell receptor beta chains were all read from a single sample in a study of T cells in localized non-small cell lung cancer. TCRdb's table, derived via immunoSEQ multiplex PCR, lists solely in-frame clones and lacks some. The sample shows approximately 30,000 clones, roughly 90% of them seen only once. Here the sequenced sample was peripheral blood, taken before any cancer treatment. These receptors were taken from a woman aged 35 to 69 with stage I lung adenocarcinoma.

The genes are TRBV5-4 and TRBJ1-2, with 9 bases fitting TRBD1. This CDR3 is 13 amino acids long. Looked up from germline, CDR1 is SGHNT and CDR2 is YYREEE (reference sequence). V shed 1 base, J shed 14 bases, and the junction held 9 bases outside the gene matches. CDR3 coding DNA: TGTGCCAGCAGCTTGTATGGACAGGGGTTGGGGACCTTC. Its protein is CASSLYGQGLGTF. Based on the CDR3 plus reference TRBV5-4 and TRBJ1-2, the full variable domain is ETGVTQSPTHLIKTRGQQVTLRCSSQSGHNTVSWYQQALGQGPQFIFQYYREEENGRGNFPPRFSGLQFPNYSSELNVNALELDDSALYLCASSLYGQGLGTFGSGTRLTVV.

This chain uses TRBV5-6 with TRBJ2-7; TRBD2 is a possible D gene (6 bases). From germline, CDR1 is SGHDT and CDR2 YYEEEE. The CDR3 has 15 residues. V lost 0 bases, J lost 2 bases, and 12 bases lay in between. CDR3 amino acids: CASSLGGGTPYEQYF. The CDR3 nucleotides are TGTGCCAGCAGCTTGGGCGGCGGGACCCCCTACGAGCAGTACTTC.

This clone was recorded once. CDR3 residues: CASSQEPGIYEQFF. The CDR3 DNA reads TGCGCCAGCAGCCAAGAACCAGGGATCTATGAGCAGTTCTTC. The gene calls are TRBV4-3 and TRBJ2-1; D is possibly TRBD1 (5 bases). Germline V lookup: CDR1 LGHNA, CDR2 YSLEER. The ends were cut back, 0 bases at V and 8 bases at J, with 11 bases in the middle. The CDR3 is 14 amino acids.

The V gene is TRBV6-1, the J gene TRBJ2-1; D possibly corresponds to TRBD1 (5 bases). Per germline, CDR1 MNHNS and CDR2 SASEGT. Trimming took 6 bases from V and 4 from J, leaving 7 bases between them. CDR3 length: 12 amino acids. The CDR3 here is CASRRQYNEQFF. CDR3 nucleotides: TGTGCCAGCAGGCGACAGTACAATGAGCAGTTCTTC.

This clone showed up just a few times. The rearrangement links TRBV5-8 to TRBJ1-2; weak D call: TRBD1 (5 bases). Between the trimmed V and J ends, which lost 0 bases and 6 bases, there was a span of 12 bases. The CDR3 runs to 14 residues. Germline lookup yields CDR1 SGHTS and CDR2 YDEGEE. The CDR3 here is CASSLETVFNGYTF. CDR3 bases: TGTGCCAGCAGCTTGGAGACAGTCTTCAATGGCTACACCTTC.

The V and J genes are TRBV6-4 and TRBJ2-2, with a tentative D call TRBD1 (5 bases). The CDR3 is 14 residues long. Germline CDR1 is MRHNA and CDR2 is SNTAGT. The V gene lost 6 bases and the J gene lost 6 bases, with 14 bases spanning the gap. The CDR3 nucleotides read TGTGCCAGCAGCGCCTCCCAGGGCCCCGGGGAGCTGTTTTTT. It codes for CASSASQGPGELFF.

This clone appeared a single time. This chain joins TRBV2 and TRBJ2-1; 12 bases align to TRBD2. Trimming removed 2 bases from V and 9 bases from J; junction bases left unmatched: 5. The CDR3 is made up of 15 amino acids. Germline assignment: CDR1 SNHLY and CDR2 FYNNEI. CDR3 in amino acids: CASSESSGGAGEQFF. CDR3 coding DNA: TGTGCCAGCAGTGAATCTAGCGGGGGGGCAGGTGAGCAGTTCTTC.

The gene calls are TRBV7-9 and TRBJ2-2; D not certain. The CDR3 has 17 residues. Germline CDR1 reads SEHNR; CDR2 reads FQNEAQ (reference sequence). The germline V and J ends were trimmed by 4 bases and 0 bases, with 15 bases remaining between them. This chain's CDR3 is CASSSQPGEPNTGELFF. CDR3 DNA sequence: TGTGCCAGCAGCTCACAACCGGGCGAACCGAACACCGGGGAGCTGTTTTTT.

The V gene is TRBV6-1, the J gene TRBJ1-5, with 8 positions matching TRBD1. V trimming: 6 bases; J trimming: 1 base; junction bases outside the gene matches: 5. Per germline, CDR1 MNHNS and CDR2 SASEGT. The CDR3 runs to 15 residues. The CDR3: CASRSQGGSNQPQHF. In nucleotides, the CDR3 is TGTGCCAGCAGGTCACAGGGGGGAAGCAATCAGCCCCAGCATTTT.

The chain is built from TRBV5-4 and TRBJ1-5, with 7 bases identical to TRBD1. V lost 4 bases and J lost 6; bases outside the gene matches: 10. The CDR3 is 15 amino acids. The germline gives CDR1 SGHNT, CDR2 YYREEE (reference sequence). The CDR3 coding sequence is TGTGCCAGCAGCATCGACAGGGCTCCAAGTCAGCCCCAGCATTTT. Translating gives CASSIDRAPSQPQHF.

The CDR3 spells CASSMNHPASGGPRADTQYF. DNA of the CDR3: TGTGCCAGTAGTATGAATCATCCGGCTAGCGGGGGGCCCAGGGCAGATACGCAGTATTTT. J is TRBJ2-3 and V is TRBV19; 11 nucleotides line up with TRBD2. This CDR3 is 20 amino acids long. CDR1 is LNHDA, CDR2 SQIVND, per germline (reference sequence). Trimming removed 3 bases from V and 4 bases from J; junction bases left unmatched: 18.

This clone turned up a few times. The V call is TRBV6-4, the J call TRBJ2-5, with 10 bases lining up with TRBD1. Germline V CDR1 and CDR2: MRHNA, SNTAGT. The CDR3 totals 16 residues. Germline trimming cut 0 bases from V and 5 bases from J; bases unmatched to any gene: 6. CDR3: CASSDSETGGLETQYF. DNA for the CDR3: TGTGCCAGCAGTGACTCGGAGACAGGGGGCCTGGAGACCCAGTACTTC.

The chain combines TRBV7-6 with TRBJ1-3; D gene ambiguous. The V and J ends lost 2 bases and 0 bases respectively, with 14 bases between them. There are 17 residues in the CDR3. Germline assignment: CDR1 SGHVS and CDR2 FNYEAQ. The chain's CDR3 is CASSLSGASVSGNTIYF. CDR3 DNA sequence: TGTGCCAGCAGCTTATCTGGCGCGTCGGTCTCTGGAAACACCATATATTTT.

The genes are TRBV30 and TRBJ2-4, with TRBD1 identical over 7 bases. The germline V gene encodes CDR1 GTSNPN and CDR2 SVGIG (reference sequence). Unmatched junction bases numbered 6, after V lost 3 bases and J lost 7 bases. CDR3 size: 13 residues. Here the CDR3 DNA reads TGTGCCTGGAGAGCCACAGGGGTCAACATTCAGTACTTC. Its protein is CAWRATGVNIQYF.

V and J are TRBV15 and TRBJ2-1; TRBD2 aligns across 7 bases. Trimming at V came to 1 base and at J to 7 bases, leaving 4 bases not matched to a gene. The CDR3 runs 14 residues. Looked up from germline, CDR1 is LNHNV and CDR2 is YYDKDF (reference sequence). The CDR3: CATSRVGGRNEQFF. As DNA, the CDR3 is TGTGCCACCAGCAGAGTTGGCGGGAGAAATGAGCAGTTCTTC.

In DNA form, the CDR3 reads TGTGCCAGCAGTTTACACGGACAGGGGGCGAACACTGAAGCTTTCTTT. Its translation: CASSLHGQGANTEAFF. The chain links TRBV27 to TRBJ1-1, with 11 bases lining up with TRBD1. V dropped 2 bases and J dropped 1; count of bases not matched to a gene: 3. CDR3 length equals 16 residues. Germline CDR1 and CDR2: MNHEY and SMNVEV (reference sequence).

The rearrangement joins TRBV13 to TRBJ2-5; TRBD2 matches 10 bases. Trimming took 2 bases from V and 2 from J; bases not matched to a gene: 8. Per germline, CDR1 PRHDT and CDR2 FYEKMQ (reference sequence). The CDR3 sequence is 17 residues long. CDR3 in amino acids: CASSLKGSGGWQETQYF. The CDR3 DNA sequence: TGTGCCAGCAGCTTAAAAGGTAGCGGGGGGTGGCAAGAGACCCAGTACTTC.

V gene TRBV27 combines with J gene TRBJ2-2; D possibly corresponds to TRBD2 (5 bases). The CDR3 has 17 residues. Between the trimmed V and J ends, which lost 2 bases and 1 base, there was a span of 14 bases. Germline V gives CDR1 MNHEY, CDR2 SMNVEV (reference sequence). The CDR3 is CASSLSGEAKNTGELFF. Written as DNA, the CDR3 is TGTGCCAGCAGTTTAAGCGGAGAGGCTAAGAACACCGGGGAGCTGTTTTTT.

V and J are TRBV10-1 and TRBJ2-5; D gene ambiguous. Germline V gene sequence: CDR1 WNHNN, CDR2 SYGVQD (reference sequence). The CDR3 totals 13 residues. V lost 5 bases and J lost 1, with 8 bases in between. The CDR3 spells CASSPNTQETQYF. Written as DNA, the CDR3 is TGCGCCAGCAGTCCCAATACCCAAGAGACCCAGTACTTC.

The sample holds one count of this clone. This chain connects TRBV12-5 to TRBJ2-3; TRBD2 matches at 9 bases. The V segment lost 2 bases and the J segment 4 bases; nucleotides outside the gene matches: 7. The CDR3 spans 16 residues. From germline, CDR1 is LGHNT and CDR2 FRNRAP. The CDR3 DNA reads TGTGCTAGTGGTTTGCGGGCGCGGGGGGGCTCAGATACGCAGTATTTT. It translates to CASGLRARGGSDTQYF.

This chain uses TRBV25-1 with TRBJ1-2, with D possibly being TRBD1 (5 bases). The CDR3 covers 14 residues. CDR1 is MGHDK, CDR2 SYGVNS, per germline. Trimming stripped 8 bases from V and 2 bases from J, with 15 bases between. This chain's CDR3 is CASGAGLLNYGYTF. The CDR3 bases are TGTGCCAGCGGAGCGGGACTCCTCAACTATGGCTACACCTTC.

This chain uses TRBV7-3 with TRBJ2-1; no clear D gene. V gave up 1 base and J gave up 11 bases, with 18 bases separating them. The germline CDR1 and CDR2 sequences are SGHTA and FQGTGA. The CDR3 consists of 15 residues. CDR3 sequence reads: CASSLNPANGGQQFF. DNA of the CDR3: TGTGCCAGCAGCTTAAACCCGGCAAACGGTGGCCAGCAGTTCTTC.

The chain links TRBV5-4 to TRBJ2-1; 11 bases are shared with TRBD1. Trimming removed 0 bases from V and 8 bases from J; junction bases left unmatched: 7. Germline loops: CDR1 SGHNT, CDR2 YYREEE (reference sequence). This CDR3 has 16 residues. The CDR3 DNA is TGTGCCAGCAGCTTGGGGTGGACAGGGGGCGCGGATGAGCAGTTCTTC. This sequence encodes CASSLGWTGGADEQFF.

The chain carries TRBV10-2 and TRBJ2-2; D is perhaps TRBD2 (6 bases). Trimming removed 6 bases at V and 5 bases at J, with 13 bases between. This CDR3 has 14 amino acids. Germline assignment: CDR1 WSHSY and CDR2 SAAADI. The CDR3 loop reads CASSLGLQTGELFF. As DNA, the CDR3 is TGCGCCAGCAGCTTGGGACTTCAGACCGGGGAGCTGTTTTTT.

The CDR3 DNA reads as TGCGCCAGCAGCTTAAGGACAGGGGAGGGGAGAGAGCAGTACTTC. Translated, it gives CASSLRTGEGREQYF. The chain carries TRBV5-1 and TRBJ2-7; 9 positions agree with TRBD1. Germline V gene sequence: CDR1 SGHRS, CDR2 YFSETQ. The CDR3 loop spans 15 amino acids. V trimming: 2 bases; J trimming: 7 bases; junction bases outside the gene matches: 10.